The following is a TCR beta chain sequence with its context. J was trimmed by 1 base and V by 2 bases; bases with no gene match: 5. The CDR3 runs to 16 residues. CDR1 is MNHEY, CDR2 SVGAGI, per germline. The sample belongs to a study of glioma-infiltrating T cells after dendritic cell vaccination. The wider study: At biweekly intervals, patients got three intradermal dendritic cell vaccine injections.

The primer mix had 60 V beta and 13 J beta primers. The protocol was immunoSEQ multiplex PCR, while the TCRdb copy is restricted to in-frame clones and leaves out a portion. The sample lists over 75,000 clones, 81% occurring once. The time point is: after dendritic cell vaccination, including at tumor progression/relapse. The specimen was blood, collected after dendritic cell vaccination. The TCR sequence derives from a human donor with glioblastoma. The rearrangement joins TRBV6-5 to TRBJ1-1, with 9 bases matching TRBD1. In DNA, the CDR3 is TGTGCCAGCAGTTACCCCGGACAGGGGAAGAACACTGAAGCTTTCTTT. It codes for CASSYPGQGKNTEAFF.